What follows are 25 T cell receptor beta chains derived from one specimen sequenced in a study of identical twins. A single record per CDR3 protein comes from TCRdb applying MiXCR to the 5' RACE reads. The table shows approximately 690,000 distinct CDR3 sequences, with around 6% occurring only once. The sample consisted of naive T cells sorted from blood. The source is a man younger than 35 in good health.

Only a few counts were recorded for this clonotype. This chain links TRBV12-3 or TRBV12-4 with TRBJ1-5; D gene uncertain. The CDR3 length is 13 residues. V was cut by 3 bases and J by 7 bases, with 10 bases left in between. CDR3 region: CASSFWDRQPQHF. The CDR3 DNA is TGTGCCAGCAGTTTTTGGGATCGGCAGCCCCAGCATTTT.

In its sample, this clonotype was seen many times. This chain uses TRBV29-1 with TRBJ2-7; 10 nucleotides match TRBD2. Trimming took 4 bases from V and 7 from J; bases not matched to a gene: 7. The CDR3 loop spans 13 amino acids. Looked up from germline, CDR1 is SQVTM and CDR2 is ANQGSEA. CDR3 in DNA: TGCAGCGTTGTGGTAGCGGGAGGCCTTGAGCAGTACGTC. Encoded protein: CSVVVAGGLEQYV.

There are a few counts of this clonotype. The chain recombines TRBV19 with TRBJ2-5; the D gene is possibly TRBD2 (5 bases). V shed 7 bases and J shed 5 bases, with 14 bases lying between them. The length of the CDR3 is 13 residues. Germline lookup yields CDR1 LNHDA and CDR2 SQIVND (reference sequence). The DNA of the CDR3 is TGTGCCAGTACCGGAAATTCGGGGGAGACCCAGTACTTC. Protein: CASTGNSGETQYF.

The sample holds many counts of this clonotype. The chain couples TRBV12-3 or TRBV12-4 to TRBJ1-2, with a possible D match to TRBD1 (6 bases). The CDR3 has 15 amino acids. V dropped 8 bases and J dropped 6 bases, with 22 bases sitting between them. For the CDR3, the DNA is TGTGCCAGCCAAAGGACAGCCCGGGGTGTGGATGGCTACACCTTC. Translated, it gives CASQRTARGVDGYTF.

This clonotype was detected ten times or more. The chain couples TRBV12-3 or TRBV12-4 to TRBJ2-1; D possibly matches TRBD1 or TRBD2 (6 bases each). V lost 5 bases and J 7 bases, leaving 12 bases between the germline ends. This CDR3 region has 13 residues. DNA for the CDR3: TGTGCCAGCAGTGCCCGGGGGCGTAATGAGCAGTTCTTC. Its protein product is CASSARGRNEQFF.

This clonotype was detected only a few times. V gene TRBV20-1 combines with J gene TRBJ1-5; D is undetermined. V was pared by 1 base and J by 6 bases, with 10 bases between. This CDR3 region has 13 residues. Germline CDR1 is DFQATT and CDR2 is SNEGSKA (reference sequence). This chain's CDR3 is CSARGARGQPQHF. CDR3 nucleotides: TGCAGTGCTAGAGGCGCTCGGGGTCAGCCCCAGCATTTT.

This clonotype was recorded a few times. This sequence joins TRBV20-1 and TRBJ2-2; TRBD1 matches 8 bases. The V and J ends lost 1 base and 5 bases, in that order; junction bases with no gene match: 3. The V gene's germline CDR1 is DFQATT and CDR2 SNEGSKA (reference sequence). This CDR3 comprises 14 residues. The CDR3 DNA reads as TGCAGTGCTAGAGGACAGGGGAAGACCGGGGAGCTGTTTTTT. This gives the protein CSARGQGKTGELFF.

A word on this clonotype: A single base separates this from a much larger clone, so it may be a read error. The missing conserved phenylalanine or tryptophan at the end of this CDR3 makes a read error likely. The chain couples TRBV5-5 to TRBJ1-3; 8 nucleotides match TRBD1. The length of the CDR3 is 17 residues. Germline V lookup: CDR1 SGHKS, CDR2 YYEKEE (reference sequence). As DNA, the CDR3 is TGTGCCAGCAGCTTGGGCAGGGGGCACTTCTCTGGAAATACCATATATTAT. Residues: CASSLGRGHFSGNTIYY.

This clonotype was recorded a few times. V is TRBV6-2 or TRBV6-3 and J is TRBJ1-3, with D tentatively TRBD1 (5 bases). Trimming took 7 bases from V and 4 from J, leaving 14 bases between them. Germline-derived CDR1 and CDR2 are MNHEY and SVGEGT. CDR3 length: 14 residues. DNA of the CDR3: TGTGCCAGCATCCCTGGGACCGTAGGAAACACCATATATTTT. The encoded protein is CASIPGTVGNTIYF.

The chain recombines TRBV6-1 with TRBJ2-2, with 8 positions matching TRBD1. The germline CDR1 and CDR2 sequences are MNHNS and SASEGT. CDR3 size: 16 residues. The trim removed 5 bases at V and 3 bases at J, leaving 8 bases unmatched. The CDR3, as DNA: TGTGCCAGCAGTACGACAGGGGAGTTGTACACCGGGGAGCTGTTTTTT. It specifies CASSTTGELYTGELFF.

At least ten counts were recorded for this clonotype. The rearrangement uses TRBV12-3 or TRBV12-4 and TRBJ1-5; D ambiguous. This CDR3 has 14 amino acids. The V end was cut by 7 bases, the J end by 4 bases, with 14 bases between. Written as DNA, the CDR3 is TGTGCCAGCACCCTGGGATCAGTGAATCAGCCCCAGCATTTT. Translation gives CASTLGSVNQPQHF.

The chain has TRBV20-1 and TRBJ1-2, with 7 bases fitting TRBD1. Germline lookup yields CDR1 DFQATT and CDR2 SNEGSKA (reference sequence). The V and J ends lost 8 bases and 8 bases, in that order; junction bases with no gene match: 14. The CDR3 loop spans 13 amino acids. CDR3 protein: CSPTLQGEIGYTF. The CDR3, as DNA: TGCAGTCCCACCCTTCAGGGGGAGATCGGCTACACCTTC.

This clonotype appeared many times. The rearrangement uses TRBV20-1 and TRBJ1-5; D gene ambiguous. CDR1 and CDR2 from the germline V gene are DFQATT and SNEGSKA (reference sequence). Trimming took off 0 bases at V and 2 bases at J, with 8 bases between the two ends. CDR3 length equals 14 residues. CDR3: CSARDPGGNQPQHF. The DNA of the CDR3 is TGCAGTGCTAGAGATCCAGGAGGCAATCAGCCCCAGCATTTT.

This clonotype was seen at least ten times. The rearrangement joins TRBV5-1 to TRBJ2-3, with a weak D call TRBD1 (5 bases). The CDR3 is made up of 15 amino acids. CDR1 and CDR2 from the germline V gene are SGHRS and YFSETQ. The ends were cut back, 5 bases at V and 2 bases at J, with 15 bases in the middle. The CDR3 reads CASRSIQGNTDTQYF. The CDR3 DNA sequence: TGCGCCAGCAGATCAATCCAGGGCAACACAGATACGCAGTATTTT.

This clonotype was counted at least ten times. This rearrangement joins TRBV29-1 to TRBJ1-1, with no clear D. CDR3 length: 13 residues. From germline, CDR1 is SQVTM and CDR2 ANQGSEA. V was shortened by 6 bases and J by 5 bases, with 16 bases between the two germline ends. Here the CDR3 DNA reads TGCAGCGTACGTCCCAGGCTGGGAACTGAAGCTTTCTTT. Translating it yields CSVRPRLGTEAFF.

The J gene is TRBJ2-1, the V gene TRBV7-8; 8 bases align to TRBD2. The CDR3 totals 17 residues. J gave up 1 base and V 2 bases, and 7 bases lay outside the gene matches. CDR1 is SGHVS and CDR2 is FQNEAQ in the germline V gene. CDR3 nucleotide sequence: TGTGCCAGCAGCTTACTGCCCAAGCGGGAGTCCTACAATGAGCAGTTCTTC. Amino acids: CASSLLPKRESYNEQFF.

This clonotype came up many times. This chain connects TRBV7-2 to TRBJ2-1, with D hard to call. Trimming shortened V by 1 base and J by 9 bases, and 13 bases separated the two germline ends. This CDR3 is built from 14 residues. Germline-derived CDR1 and CDR2 are SGHTA and FQGNSA. CDR3 bases: TGTGCCAGCAGCTTAGAAGGCTTCCTCGGTGAGCAGTTCTTC. Protein product: CASSLEGFLGEQFF.

V and J are TRBV12-3 or TRBV12-4 and TRBJ1-2; no definite D call. The V end was cut by 3 bases, the J end by 7 bases, with 18 bases between. This CDR3 has 15 residues. The CDR3 bases are TGTGCCAGCAGTTTGCCCCCGGTCCCAGCGCGTGGCTACACCTTC. The encoded protein is CASSLPPVPARGYTF.

This clonotype was counted ten times or more. The chain has TRBV6-6 and TRBJ2-7; D uncertain. This CDR3 spans 13 amino acids. Between the trimmed V and J ends, which lost 6 bases and 5 bases, there was a span of 14 bases. Germline loops: CDR1 MNHNY, CDR2 SVGAGI (reference sequence). CDR3 bases: TGTGCCAGCAGACATCGATCTCCCCACGAGCAGTACTTC. This translates into CASRHRSPHEQYF.

There are many counts of this clonotype. The genes are TRBV6-6 and TRBJ2-5; D call uncertain. Germline V gives CDR1 MNHNY, CDR2 SVGAGI (reference sequence). Trimming removed 3 bases from V and 2 bases from J, with 7 bases in between. This CDR3 has 13 residues. Written as DNA, the CDR3 is TGTGCCAGCAGTTATAGTCCTCAAGAGACCCAGTACTTC. Translation: CASSYSPQETQYF.

As to this clonotype: An end of the junction does not agree with germline; a read error may underlie this. J is TRBJ2-7 and V is TRBV6-2 or TRBV6-3, with D perhaps matching TRBD1 (7 bases). The V gene's germline CDR1 is MNHEY and CDR2 SVGEGT. The CDR3 is 12 amino acids. The CDR3 bases are TGTGCCAGCGCGGGACAGACCTACGAGCTGTACTTC. Translating it yields CASAGQTYELYF.

This clonotype occurred a few times. This chain links TRBV12-3 or TRBV12-4 with TRBJ1-1, with 7 nucleotides matching TRBD1. The V and J ends lost 9 bases and 4 bases, in that order; junction bases with no gene match: 5. This CDR3 is built from 12 residues. CDR3 loop: CASQAGGTEAFF. CDR3 in DNA: TGTGCCAGTCAGGCAGGGGGCACTGAAGCTTTCTTT.

This clonotype has just a few counts. The chain is built from TRBV15 and TRBJ2-3; the match to TRBD2 covers 8 bases. Trimming cost V 7 bases and J 4 bases; bases outside gene matches: 10. Germline V gene sequence: CDR1 LNHNV, CDR2 YYDKDF (reference sequence). This CDR3 has 15 amino acids. CDR3 in DNA: TGTGCCACCACCCCTGGGGGGACTAGACCAGATACGCAGTATTTT. Translated: CATTPGGTRPDTQYF.

This clonotype was picked up many times. V usage is TRBV12-3 or TRBV12-4 and J usage is TRBJ1-2; D is perhaps TRBD1 (5 bases). The ends were cut back, 6 bases at V and 3 bases at J, with 14 bases in the middle. The CDR3 spans 14 residues. The CDR3 sequence is CASSQPGRDYGYTF. The CDR3 DNA reads as TGTGCCAGCAGCCAACCGGGACGAGACTATGGCTACACCTTC.

There are many counts of this clonotype. The chain uses TRBV29-1 and TRBJ1-5; D possibly corresponds to TRBD1 (5 bases). The CDR3 spans 11 residues. Trimming removed 1 base from V and 14 bases from J, with 12 bases in between. Germline V gene lookup returns CDR1 SQVTM and CDR2 ANQGSEA. As DNA, the CDR3 is TGCAGCGTTGAAGTCGGGGACCGTAAGCATTTT. It encodes CSVEVGDRKHF.